This is a list of T cell receptor beta chains from one sample in a study of T cells after posttransplantation cyclophosphamide. The protocol was immunoSEQ multiplex PCR, while the TCRdb copy is restricted to in-frame clones and leaves out a portion. The sample contains about 14,000 clones, none occurring once; roughly 24% lies in the top ten. The sequencing here drew on PBMCs, taken 1162 days after allogeneic stem cell transplant with posttransplant cyclophosphamide. The receptors derive from a female patient aged 40 to 50 who received an allogeneic stem cell transplant from a related donor, was CMV-positive, and had no GVHD. Some T cells may be the graft donor's. Both conserved end residues are part of each CDR3. D genes are given only for firm matches. Size is omitted from some rows. Given values are once, few, many or a class for expanded clones.

J gene: TRBJ1-5; CDR3 length: 14; clone size: many; V gene: TRBV6-1; D gene: TRBD1; CDR3 DNA: TGTGCCAGCACCGGACAGGGGGCGTCTCAGCCCCAGCATTTT; CDR3 protein: CASTGQGASQPQHF
J gene: TRBJ2-5; CDR3 length: 13; clone size: .; V gene: TRBV4-2; D gene: .; CDR3 DNA: TGTGCCAGCAGCCCTCAGGGGCAAGAGACCCAGTACTTC; CDR3 protein: CASSPQGQETQYF
J gene: TRBJ1-1; CDR3 length: 15; clone size: many; V gene: TRBV10-3; D gene: .; CDR3 DNA: TGTGCCATCAGTGAGTCGCGGCAGATGAACACTGAAGCTTTCTTT; CDR3 protein: CAISESRQMNTEAFF
J gene: TRBJ2-5; CDR3 length: 12; clone size: many; V gene: TRBV5-1; D gene: .; CDR3 DNA: TGCGCCAGCCGCGACAGCACAGAGACCCAGTACTTC; CDR3 protein: CASRDSTETQYF
J gene: TRBJ1-1; CDR3 length: 17; clone size: many; V gene: TRBV19; D gene: .; CDR3 DNA: TGTGCCAGTAGTATAGGCTCCCGGGAGACAAAGAACACTGAAGCTTTCTTT; CDR3 protein: CASSIGSRETKNTEAFF
J gene: TRBJ2-2; CDR3 length: 16; clone size: many; V gene: TRBV5-4; D gene: .; CDR3 DNA: TGTGCCAGCAGCTTGATGGAGAGGGTTCACACCGGGGAGCTGTTTTTT; CDR3 protein: CASSLMERVHTGELFF
J gene: TRBJ2-7; CDR3 length: 14; clone size: .; V gene: TRBV28; D gene: TRBD1; CDR3 DNA: TGTGCCAGCAGTTTCGGGACAGTCTCCTACGAGCAGTACTTC; CDR3 protein: CASSFGTVSYEQYF
J gene: TRBJ1-4; CDR3 length: 16; clone size: many; V gene: TRBV7-9; D gene: .; CDR3 DNA: TGTGCCAGCAGCCCAAGCACGGGGGAAACTAATGAAAAACTGTTTTTT; CDR3 protein: CASSPSTGETNEKLFF
J gene: TRBJ2-1; CDR3 length: 19; clone size: many; V gene: TRBV11-3; D gene: TRBD2; CDR3 DNA: TGTGCCAGCAGCTTAGGAGGGGTACCTAGCGGGGGGCCATACAATGAGCAGTTCTTC; CDR3 protein: CASSLGGVPSGGPYNEQFF
J gene: TRBJ2-3; CDR3 length: 15; clone size: few; V gene: TRBV5-8; D gene: .; CDR3 DNA: TGTGCCAGCACCGTATATCACCGGGAAACAGATACGCAGTATTTT; CDR3 protein: CASTVYHRETDTQYF
J gene: TRBJ1-6; CDR3 length: 16; clone size: medium-sized; V gene: TRBV4-2; D gene: TRBD1; CDR3 DNA: TGTGCCAGCAGCCAAGAACCGAAGGGGGCGGATTCACCCCTCCACTTT; CDR3 protein: CASSQEPKGADSPLHF
J gene: TRBJ1-2; CDR3 length: 14; clone size: .; V gene: TRBV5-6; D gene: TRBD1; CDR3 DNA: TGTGCCAGCAGCTTCCAGGGACAGGGATATGGCTACACCTTC; CDR3 protein: CASSFQGQGYGYTF
J gene: TRBJ2-1; CDR3 length: 13; clone size: many; V gene: TRBV19; D gene: .; CDR3 DNA: TGTGCCAGTAGTATAGCGAGATACAATGAGCAGTTCTTC; CDR3 protein: CASSIARYNEQFF
J gene: TRBJ1-6; CDR3 length: 14; clone size: many; V gene: TRBV11-2; D gene: .; CDR3 DNA: TGTGCCAGCAGCTTAGTAGCTGATAATTCACCCCTCCACTTT; CDR3 protein: CASSLVADNSPLHF
J gene: TRBJ1-1; CDR3 length: 13; clone size: many; V gene: TRBV28; D gene: .; CDR3 DNA: TGTGCCAGCAGCCCCGCGGAGGGACCTGAAGCTTTCTTT; CDR3 protein: CASSPAEGPEAFF
J gene: TRBJ2-1; CDR3 length: 14; clone size: few; V gene: TRBV28; D gene: TRBD1; CDR3 DNA: TGTGCCAGCAGTTTGTCAGGGGGCAGGGATGAGCAGTTCTTC; CDR3 protein: CASSLSGGRDEQFF
J gene: TRBJ2-7; CDR3 length: 16; clone size: many; V gene: TRBV2; D gene: .; CDR3 DNA: TGTGCCAGCAGTGAATTGGGGGGGCAGTACTCCTACGAGCAGTACTTC; CDR3 protein: CASSELGGQYSYEQYF
J gene: TRBJ2-2; CDR3 length: 16; clone size: many; V gene: TRBV27; D gene: TRBD2; CDR3 DNA: TGTGCCAGCAGTTTCCTAGCGGGGGGGCGAGGCGGGGAGCTGTTTTTT; CDR3 protein: CASSFLAGGRGGELFF
J gene: TRBJ1-5; CDR3 length: 14; clone size: many; V gene: TRBV19; D gene: .; CDR3 DNA: TGTGCCAGTAGTCGGGGGTTTAGCAATCAGCCCCAGCATTTT; CDR3 protein: CASSRGFSNQPQHF
J gene: TRBJ2-1; CDR3 length: 18; clone size: few; V gene: TRBV7-2; D gene: .; CDR3 DNA: TGTGCCAGCAGCTTAAGGGGGGAGACAGGGACGAAGTACAATGAGCAGTTCTTC; CDR3 protein: CASSLRGETGTKYNEQFF
J gene: TRBJ2-5; CDR3 length: 12; clone size: .; V gene: TRBV2; D gene: .; CDR3 DNA: TGTGCCAGCAGTTTTACAGAAGAGACCCAGTACTTC; CDR3 protein: CASSFTEETQYF
J gene: TRBJ2-2; CDR3 length: 14; clone size: .; V gene: TRBV27; D gene: TRBD2; CDR3 DNA: TGTGCCAGCTTTAGCGGGGGGGGCCACGGGGAGCTGTTTTTT; CDR3 protein: CASFSGGGHGELFF